In this sample, the clone carrying this T cell receptor beta chain turned up a few times. V shed 5 bases and J shed 0 bases, with 16 bases lying between them. The CDR3 runs 17 residues. Germline loops: CDR1 SGHVS, CDR2 FQNEAQ. This record comes from a study of regulatory T cells in long-lasting Graves disease. Construction of TCR beta libraries relied on iRepertoire HTBI primers and on Arm-PCR targeting CDR3 regions. TCRdb used MiXCR to reprocess the multiplex PCR reads, holding one entry per CDR3 protein. Of a few hundred thousand distinct CDR3 sequences in the sample, under 25% are singletons; the top ten hold 14%. Time point: persistent/refractory GD, antithyroid drugs over 5 years with positive TRAb. PBMC RNA served as the TCR library source.

V usage is TRBV7-8 and J usage is TRBJ2-2; D ambiguous. The sequences come from peripheral blood mononuclear cells (PBMCs), collected when the disease was refractory, from a patient treated with antithyroid drugs. The sequence was collected from a female donor with Graves disease. The CDR3, as DNA: TGTGCCAGCAGCCAACGACCGTCCCAGGCGAACACCGGGGAGCTGTTTTTT. Translated: CASSQRPSQANTGELFF.